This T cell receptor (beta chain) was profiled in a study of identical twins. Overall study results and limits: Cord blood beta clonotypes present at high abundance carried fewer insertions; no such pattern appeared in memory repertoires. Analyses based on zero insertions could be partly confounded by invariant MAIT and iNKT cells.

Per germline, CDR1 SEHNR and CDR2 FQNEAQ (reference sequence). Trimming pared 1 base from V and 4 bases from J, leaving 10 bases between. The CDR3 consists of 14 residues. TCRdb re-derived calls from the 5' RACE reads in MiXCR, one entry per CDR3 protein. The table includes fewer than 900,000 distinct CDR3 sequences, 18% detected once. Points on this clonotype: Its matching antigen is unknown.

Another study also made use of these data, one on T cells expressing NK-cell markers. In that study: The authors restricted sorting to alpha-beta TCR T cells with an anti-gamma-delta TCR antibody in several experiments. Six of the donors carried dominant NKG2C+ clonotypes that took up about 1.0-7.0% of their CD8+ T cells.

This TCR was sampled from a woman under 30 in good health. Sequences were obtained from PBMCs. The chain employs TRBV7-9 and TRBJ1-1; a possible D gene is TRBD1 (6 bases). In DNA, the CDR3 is TGTGCCAGCAGCTTAGGCGGGGGGCTCACTGAAGCTTTCTTT. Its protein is CASSLGGGLTEAFF.